This T cell receptor beta chain was retrieved from a study of blood T cell repertoires in COVID-19. The CDR3 has 13 amino acids. CDR1 SGHTA and CDR2 FQGNSA come from the germline V gene. With V trimmed by 5 bases and J by 10 bases, 7 bases remained unmatched. Profiling relied on immunoSEQ multiplex PCR, and the TCRdb table lists in-frame clones only, not all of them. Of roughly 230,000 clones listed, roughly 81% are singletons. The origin of this receptor is a woman aged 50 to 65 who had been exposed to COVID-19. The chain couples TRBV7-2 to TRBJ1-4; 7 nucleotides match TRBD1. The sample was PBMCs or T cells enriched from blood (not recorded which). The CDR3 nucleotides read TGTGCCAGCAGCCAAGGGACAGCCCTAAAACTGTTTTTT. Translated, it gives CASSQGTALKLFF. Drawing the rest from reference TRBV7-2 and TRBJ1-4, the complete variable domain is GAGVSQSPSNKVTEKGKDVELRCDPISGHTALYWYRQSLGQGLEFLIYFQGNSAPDKSGLPSDRFSAERTGGSVSTLTIQRTQQEDSAVYLCASSQGTALKLFFGSGTQLSVL.